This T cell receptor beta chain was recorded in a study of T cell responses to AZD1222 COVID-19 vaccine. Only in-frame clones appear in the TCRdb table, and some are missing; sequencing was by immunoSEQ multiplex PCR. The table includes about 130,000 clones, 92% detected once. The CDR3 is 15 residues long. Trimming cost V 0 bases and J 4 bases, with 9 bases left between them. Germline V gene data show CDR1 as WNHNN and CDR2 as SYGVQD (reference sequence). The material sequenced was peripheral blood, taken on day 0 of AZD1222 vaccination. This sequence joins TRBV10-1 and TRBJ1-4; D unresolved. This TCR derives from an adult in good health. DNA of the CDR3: TGCGCCAGCAGTGAGTCTTCCGGACTTAATGAAAAACTGTTTTTT. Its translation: CASSESSGLNEKLFF.